Given below is one T cell receptor beta chain in context. Its antigen is unknown. Naive CD8 cells lacked CD45RO, underwent positive selection for CCR7 and left out terminally differentiated effector memory CD45RA+ cells. Germline CDR1 and CDR2: LNHDA and SQIVND (reference sequence). This CDR3 contains 12 residues. Trimming stripped 9 bases from V and 6 bases from J, with 12 bases between. This specimen comes from a study of shared clonotypes between healthy human individuals. Notes on the study in general: Naive subsets generally had larger estimated richness than memory subsets. In contrast to clonotypes shared by all four donors, non-shared clonotypes had lower generation probabilities. Deeper or shallower sequencing was expected to change how clonotypes are shared among donors.

Data came from immunoSEQ multiplex PCR; TCRdb stores just in-frame clones and leaves some out. The top ten hold under 2% of the sample, which has about 2,200,000 clones, approximately 94% seen once. The sequence derives from a man in his late teens or twenties in good health. Some clones in this sample may be carry-over from other donors' samples. The source material was naive CD8+ T cells from PBMCs. The rearrangement links TRBV19 to TRBJ2-1, with a possible D match to TRBD2 (5 bases). CDR3 amino acids: CASRAGVNEQFF. DNA of the CDR3: TGTGCCAGCCGGGCGGGCGTCAATGAGCAGTTCTTC.